The clone carrying this TCR beta chain showed up just a few times. What it binds is not known. The data were obtained in a study of molecular identifiers for immune sequencing clone quantification. Naive CD8 T cells, phenotype CD8+CD4-CCR7+CD45RA+, were sorted. V gave up 2 bases and J gave up 2 bases, with 8 bases separating them. The CDR3 contains 14 residues. Looked up from germline, CDR1 is SGHTA and CDR2 is FQGNSA. Study results and limitations: The study reportedly detected spiked Jurkat TCR RNA from one cell among approximately 1 million naive cells. Clones that exceeded 20 RNA copies held over 98% of effector molecules, yet under 1% in naive cells.

MiXCR was run by TCRdb on the PCR reads, yielding one entry per CDR3 protein. Of under 600,000 distinct CDR3 sequences listed, less than 30% are singletons. This TCR came from a human donor in good health. Some libraries in this study had Jurkat cell RNA spiked in. Sequenced sample: naive CD8+ T cells from blood, with Jurkat cell RNA spiked in. Subset noted: FACS-sorted CD8+CD4-CCR7+CD45RA+ naive T cells. The chain uses TRBV7-2 and TRBJ2-3, with D uncertain. CDR3 loop: CASSLLGNTDTQYF. The CDR3 coding sequence is TGTGCCAGCAGCTTATTGGGGAACACAGATACGCAGTATTTT.